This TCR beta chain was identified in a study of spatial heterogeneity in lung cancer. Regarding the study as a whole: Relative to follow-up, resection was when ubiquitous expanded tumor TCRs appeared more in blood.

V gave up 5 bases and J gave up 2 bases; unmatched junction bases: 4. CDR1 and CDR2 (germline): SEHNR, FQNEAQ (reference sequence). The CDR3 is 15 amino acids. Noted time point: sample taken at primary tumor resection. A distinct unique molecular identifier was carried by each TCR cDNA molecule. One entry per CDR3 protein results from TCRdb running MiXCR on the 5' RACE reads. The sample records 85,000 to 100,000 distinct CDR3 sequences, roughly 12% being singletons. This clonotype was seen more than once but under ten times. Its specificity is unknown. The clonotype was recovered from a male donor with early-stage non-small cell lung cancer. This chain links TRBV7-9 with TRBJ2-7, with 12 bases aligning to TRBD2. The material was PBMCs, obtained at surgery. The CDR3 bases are TGTGCCAGCAGCCGGACTAGCGGGGCTACCTACGAGCAGTACTTC. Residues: CASSRTSGATYEQYF.